Here is one T cell receptor (beta chain) with its context. The antigen it binds to is not known. Per-base quality was not reported, and no clone a single base away is much larger than it. The data derive from a study of blood T cell repertoires in COVID-19 (TCRdb year 2020). As for the study more broadly: The collaborator samples originated in the United States, Italy and Spain and spanned the acute and convalescent phases of COVID-19. The material from the prospective study consisted of cDNA or gDNA derived from T cells, B-cell-depleted T cells, or PBMCs. The repertoires were made available in a free public database intended to serve as a resource for research on the immune response to SARS-CoV-2. Where available, HLA class I and class II types were taken from metadata supplied by the sample provider and were not determined by assay-based typing. Sample metadata almost always included a de-identified subject ID, COVID-19 status, age in years and sex. Subjects who had been exposed to COVID-19, were actively infected with it, or had recovered from it provided the deeply sampled blood TCRbeta repertoires that made up the dataset. Samples came from the ongoing ImmuneRACE study (first 160 participants) plus 1,254 subjects from 6 global collaborators.

TCRbeta CDR3 regions were amplified from genomic DNA using the immunoSEQ Assay, a bias-controlled multiplex PCR. Concerning the study's data processing: The number of nucleated cells in each sample was estimated by amplification of reference gene primers within the assay. Sequence reads were collapsed and filtered to measure the absolute abundance of every unique TCRbeta CDR3 rearrangement. For each sample, productive Simpson clonality was calculated by taking the square root of Simpson's diversity index across productive rearrangements. The immuneACCESS repertoire file appears here via TCRdb, limited to in-frame rearrangements. These files lack a portion of the clones; in checked studies, under half of the deficit traces to unresolved V genes, and the cause of the others is not known. D and trimming come from the DNA, and the V and J calls and clone size come from that table. For this sample there are around 190,000 clones; over 75% appear just once. The ten most abundant clones make up approximately 9.2% of the sample.

Participants in the prospective study were enrolled through a virtual design, were aged about 18 to 100 years, and lived in about 25 United States geographic areas. In the prospective study, participants were assigned to cohorts based on the clinical history participants reported in a screening survey and a study questionnaire. Recovered participants in ImmuneRACE Cohort 3 were defined by two consecutive negative NP/OP PCR tests, clearance by a healthcare professional, or resolution of symptoms. Each participant in the prospective study had whole blood, serum and a nasopharyngeal or oropharyngeal swab collected by mobile phlebotomists. Over a roughly 2-month period, participants in the prospective study had the option of providing additional blood draws and questionnaires. Before DNA extraction, blood samples from the prospective study were shipped at room temperature or frozen. Here is what the overall study found, with its caveats: Clinical and demographic metadata were provided uncurated, with the amount varying by source and participant.

Sequenced: PBMCs or T cells enriched from blood (not recorded which). The origin of this receptor is a man aged 40-49 years who had recovered from COVID-19.

The nucleotides are TGTGCCAGCTTACGGGCGGGGCCCGAAGCTTTCTTT. Its coded protein is CASLRAGPEAFF. The sequence is built from TRBV6-5 and TRBJ1-1; TRBD1 is perhaps the D gene, given 5 matching bases. Measured from the cysteine to the phenylalanine, the CDR3 is 12 residues long. The sequence is cut down to CDR3 DNA, 36 bases in frame from base 1. V lost 8 bases and J lost 8 bases; the stretch between them is 15 bases long. The germline V gene encodes CDR1 MNHEY and CDR2 SVGAGI.